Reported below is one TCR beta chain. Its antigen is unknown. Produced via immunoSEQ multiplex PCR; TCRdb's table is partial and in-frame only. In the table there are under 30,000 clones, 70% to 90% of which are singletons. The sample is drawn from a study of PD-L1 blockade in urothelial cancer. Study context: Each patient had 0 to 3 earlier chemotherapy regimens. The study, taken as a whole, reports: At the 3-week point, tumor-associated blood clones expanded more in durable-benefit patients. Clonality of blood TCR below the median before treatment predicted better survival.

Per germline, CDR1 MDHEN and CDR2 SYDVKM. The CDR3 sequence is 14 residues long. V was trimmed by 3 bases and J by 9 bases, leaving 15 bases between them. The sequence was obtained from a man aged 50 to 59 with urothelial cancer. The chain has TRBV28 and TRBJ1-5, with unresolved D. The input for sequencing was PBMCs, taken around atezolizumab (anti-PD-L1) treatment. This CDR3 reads CASSLVPKTMPQHF. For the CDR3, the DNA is TGTGCCAGCAGTTTGGTCCCCAAGACTATGCCCCAGCATTTT.